These 26 T cell receptor beta chains originate from one sample sequenced in a study of naive CD8 T cells in extremely preterm neonates. Using immunoSEQ multiplex PCR, the repertoire was profiled, and TCRdb retains in-frame clones only, with some absent. Altogether approximately 6,000 clones are present, under 99% being singletons, with the ten largest covering 0.4%. Cord blood came from elective full-term cesareans at about 35-41 weeks without labor or membrane rupture. Input material: naive CD8+ T cells from cord blood. These receptor sequences come from a newborn in good health.

The genes are TRBV21-1 and TRBJ1-4; TRBD1, the table's D call, was not compared with the DNA. TRBV21-1 is a known pseudogene. The CDR3 extends over 16 amino acids. CDR3 coding DNA: TGTGCCAGCAGCAAAGTCCTGACAGGGGCTAATGAAAAACTGTTTTTT. Translated, it gives CASSKVLTGANEKLFF.

The chain uses TRBV30 and TRBJ1-1; a weak D match, TRBD1 (5 bases). The CDR3 length is 11 residues. V gave up 1 base and J gave up 6 bases, with 6 bases separating them. Germline CDR1 reads GTSNPN; CDR2 reads SVGIG (reference sequence). CDR3 DNA sequence: TGTGCCTGGAGTGACAGGCCTGAAGCTTTCTTT. Protein: CAWSDRPEAFF.

V is TRBV7-8 and J is TRBJ2-7; TRBD2 might be the D (6 bases). V was cut by 0 bases and J by 2 bases, with 11 bases left in between. CDR3 length: 15 residues. From germline, CDR1 is SGHVS and CDR2 FQNEAQ. The CDR3 is CASSLARTTTYEQYF. Written as DNA, the CDR3 is TGTGCCAGCAGCTTAGCGAGGACTACTACCTACGAGCAGTACTTC.

The chain is built from TRBV30 and TRBJ2-7, with 12 nucleotides matching TRBD2. Germline V gives CDR1 GTSNPN, CDR2 SVGIG (reference sequence). The CDR3 spans 13 residues. The junction had 3 bases not matched to a gene; V was cut back by 6 bases and J by 3 bases. The CDR3 sequence: CACRLAGDYEQYF. CDR3 bases: TGTGCCTGCCGACTAGCGGGGGACTACGAGCAGTACTTC.

The chain links TRBV5-1 to TRBJ2-3; TRBD1 aligns across 10 bases. The CDR3 is 13 amino acids. With 7 bases clipped from V and 3 bases from J, the junction kept 2 bases outside the gene matches. Germline V gene sequence: CDR1 SGHRS, CDR2 YFSETQ. Here the CDR3 DNA reads TGCGCCAGCCGGGACAGGGGTACAGATACGCAGTATTTT. Protein: CASRDRGTDTQYF. Full variable domain (outside the CDR3, taken from reference TRBV5-1 and TRBJ2-3): KAGVTQTPRYLIKTRGQQVTLSCSPISGHRSVSWYQQTPGQGLQFLFEYFSETQRNKGNFPGRFSGRQFSNSRSEMNVSTLELGDSALYLCASRDRGTDTQYFGPGTRLTVL.

This clone was found once. The V call is TRBV30, the J call TRBJ2-7; maybe TRBD1 (5 bases). Trimming stripped 0 bases from V and 3 bases from J, with 12 bases between. The germline V gene has CDR1 GTSNPN and CDR2 SVGIG (reference sequence). The CDR3 is 14 residues long. CDR3 DNA sequence: TGTGCCTGGAGTGTCCCCGACAGTCTCTACGAGCAGTACTTC. Its translation: CAWSVPDSLYEQYF.

The rearrangement uses TRBV4-1 and TRBJ2-7; tentatively, D is TRBD2 (7 bases). CDR3 length equals 14 residues. Trimming cost V 1 base and J 7 bases, with 14 bases left between them. CDR1 MGHRA and CDR2 YSYEKL come from the germline V gene. The CDR3 reads CASSQGRGGGEQYF. CDR3 coding DNA: TGCGCCAGCAGCCAAGGGCGCGGGGGCGGGGAGCAGTACTTC.

J is TRBJ2-7 and V is TRBV4-3; 10 nucleotides line up with TRBD2. The germline V gene has CDR1 LGHNA and CDR2 YSLEER. Unmatched junction bases numbered 4, after V lost 0 bases and J lost 2 bases. This CDR3 is 16 amino acids long. The CDR3 DNA reads as TGCGCCAGCAGCCAAGATCGGAGCGGGGGGGCCTACGAGCAGTACTTC. The encoded protein is CASSQDRSGGAYEQYF.

This chain joins TRBV5-1 and TRBJ2-3, with 7 bases that match TRBD2. The CDR3 is 16 residues long. Germline values: CDR1 SGHRS, CDR2 YFSETQ. V shed 2 bases and J 1 base; nucleotides not matched to a gene: 7. The CDR3 sequence is CASSFWIAGGTDTQYF. The CDR3, as DNA: TGCGCCAGCAGCTTTTGGATAGCGGGCGGCACAGATACGCAGTATTTT. The variable domain in full, with the rest retrieved from reference TRBV5-1 and TRBJ2-3, is KAGVTQTPRYLIKTRGQQVTLSCSPISGHRSVSWYQQTPGQGLQFLFEYFSETQRNKGNFPGRFSGRQFSNSRSEMNVSTLELGDSALYLCASSFWIAGGTDTQYFGPGTRLTVL.

The V gene is TRBV9, the J gene TRBJ2-1; D may be TRBD2 (6 bases). CDR1 SGDLS and CDR2 YYNGEE come from the germline V gene. V shed 4 bases and J shed 7 bases, with 18 bases lying between them. This CDR3 is 15 amino acids long. The CDR3 protein is CASSFHPASDNEQFF. The CDR3 region has the DNA TGTGCCAGCAGCTTTCACCCGGCTAGCGATAATGAGCAGTTCTTC.

The rearrangement links TRBV5-4 to TRBJ1-1, with TRBD1 as a possible D gene (6 bases). Germline assignment: CDR1 SGHNT and CDR2 YYREEE (reference sequence). V was cut by 0 bases and J by 1 base, with 13 bases left in between. This CDR3 has 16 residues. CDR3 in DNA: TGTGCCAGCAGCTTGGACAGGGTGTGGGGGAACACTGAAGCTTTCTTT. Protein product: CASSLDRVWGNTEAFF.

CDR3 DNA: TGTGCCAGCAGCGCGTCCACGGGGGAGACCCAGTACTTC. Amino acids: CASSASTGETQYF. This rearrangement joins TRBV9 to TRBJ2-5; TRBD2 is a possible D gene (5 bases). With 3 bases removed from V and 5 bases from J, the gap between germline ends came to 11 bases. Germline CDR1 reads SGDLS; CDR2 reads YYNGEE. The CDR3 covers 13 residues.

The gene calls are TRBV7-9 and TRBJ2-1; D may be TRBD2 (6 bases). The V and J ends lost 11 bases and 5 bases respectively, with 16 bases between them. CDR3 length equals 13 residues. Germline CDR1 reads SEHNR; CDR2 reads FQNEAQ (reference sequence). CDR3 protein: CAGRRDADNEQFF. The CDR3 bases are TGTGCCGGGAGGAGGGACGCAGACAATGAGCAGTTCTTC.

This sequence joins TRBV27 and TRBJ2-5, with D possibly TRBD1 on 6 matching bases. The J call may be wrong; the DNA end is better matched by TRBJ2-7. The CDR3 runs to 14 residues. In germline, CDR1 is MNHEY, CDR2 SMNVEV (reference sequence). Written as DNA, the CDR3 is TGTGCCAGCAGTTTAACGGACAGCTCCTACGAGCAGTACTTC. Translation: CASSLTDSSYEQYF.

V and J are TRBV7-2 and TRBJ2-1, with TRBD2 matching 12 bases. The CDR3 is 15 amino acids. In germline, CDR1 is SGHTA, CDR2 FQGNSA. The V and J ends lost 4 bases and 10 bases, in that order; junction bases with no gene match: 8. CDR3 sequence: CASSSGLAGLREQFF. For the CDR3, the DNA is TGTGCCAGCAGCTCGGGACTAGCGGGTTTGAGGGAGCAGTTCTTC.

This clone was seen just once. The CDR3 sequence is CASSLRDRVTDTQYF. Written as DNA, the CDR3 is TGTGCCAGCAGTTTAAGGGACAGGGTCACAGATACGCAGTATTTT. V usage is TRBV28 and J usage is TRBJ2-3; TRBD1 aligns across 9 bases. This CDR3 has 15 residues. V shed 2 bases, J shed 2 bases, and the junction held 2 bases outside the gene matches. Germline values: CDR1 MDHEN, CDR2 SYDVKM.

This chain links TRBV9 with TRBJ2-3, with no clear D. The CDR3 length is 15 residues. Germline V lookup: CDR1 SGDLS, CDR2 YYNGEE. Trimming stripped 0 bases from V and 2 bases from J, with 10 bases between. Written as DNA, the CDR3 is TGTGCCAGCAGCGTAGGAGGCAGTCCCACAGATACGCAGTATTTT. This translates into CASSVGGSPTDTQYF.

The V and J genes are TRBV10-2 and TRBJ1-5, with D possibly being TRBD1 (5 bases). The CDR3 extends over 15 amino acids. V was pared by 3 bases and J by 3 bases, with 12 bases between. Germline V CDR1 and CDR2: WSHSY, SAAADI. CDR3 nucleotides: TGCGCCAGCAGTGATGGGGGACTAGCCAATCAGCCCCAGCATTTT. Its protein product is CASSDGGLANQPQHF.

The CDR3 loop reads CASSGTSETYEQYF. The CDR3 coding sequence is TGTGCCAGCAGCGGCACTAGCGAAACCTACGAGCAGTACTTC. V is TRBV28 and J is TRBJ2-7; TRBD2 matches 7 bases. J lost 2 bases, V lost 6 bases, and 7 bases had no gene match. CDR3 length: 14 amino acids. Germline V CDR1 and CDR2: MDHEN, SYDVKM. Drawing the rest from reference TRBV28 and TRBJ2-7, the complete variable domain is DVKVTQSSRYLVKRTGEKVFLECVQDMDHENMFWYRQDPGLGLRLIYFSYDVKMKEKGDIPEGYSVSREKKERFSLILESASTNQTSMYLCASSGTSETYEQYFGPGTRLTVT.

The chain employs TRBV13 and TRBJ2-1; 8 nucleotides line up with TRBD2. The germline V gene has CDR1 PRHDT and CDR2 FYEKMQ (reference sequence). J lost 4 bases, V lost 8 bases, and 10 bases had no gene match. The CDR3 spans 15 residues. CDR3 amino acids: CASRGGGSDYNEQFF. The CDR3 region has the DNA TGTGCCAGCCGAGGCGGGGGGTCGGATTACAATGAGCAGTTCTTC.

V and J are TRBV5-6 and TRBJ2-3; TRBD2 is a possible D gene (6 bases). With 4 bases removed from V and 3 bases from J, the gap between germline ends came to 18 bases. Looked up from germline, CDR1 is SGHDT and CDR2 is YYEEEE. This CDR3 is built from 16 residues. The CDR3 sequence is CASSPTPSAQTDTQYF. DNA of the CDR3: TGTGCCAGCAGCCCTACCCCTAGCGCTCAAACAGATACGCAGTATTTT.

V is TRBV27 and J is TRBJ1-6; 8 bases align to TRBD1. The V gene end was trimmed by 6 bases and the J gene end by 10 bases; junction bases not matched to a gene: 2. The CDR3 runs to 12 residues. CDR1 and CDR2 (germline): MNHEY, SMNVEV (reference sequence). CDR3 sequence: CASSNRGSPLHF. The CDR3 nucleotides read TGTGCCAGCAGCAACAGGGGGTCACCCCTCCACTTT.

V is TRBV4-2 and J is TRBJ2-7; 7 positions match TRBD1. Germline V lookup: CDR1 LGHNA, CDR2 YNFKEQ. The length of the CDR3 is 14 residues. The V gene end was trimmed by 1 base and the J gene end by 0 bases; junction bases not matched to a gene: 0. The CDR3 region is CASSQGDSSYEQYF. CDR3 bases: TGTGCCAGCAGCCAAGGGGACAGCTCCTACGAGCAGTACTTC.

The rearrangement joins TRBV28 to TRBJ1-4, with D maybe TRBD1 (5 bases). V was cut by 3 bases and J by 8 bases, with 13 bases left in between. Germline CDR1 MDHEN, CDR2 SYDVKM. The CDR3 runs to 14 residues. For the CDR3, the DNA is TGTGCCAGCAGTTTTGCCCGGGACTACGAAAAACTGTTTTTT. Encoded protein: CASSFARDYEKLFF.

The chain is built from TRBV10-3 and TRBJ2-3; D is possibly TRBD2 (6 bases). The germline gives CDR1 ENHRY, CDR2 SYGVKD. This CDR3 region has 14 residues. V gave up 2 bases and J gave up 6 bases, with 12 bases separating them. CDR3 sequence: CAISEPPGGDTQYF. The CDR3 bases are TGTGCCATCAGTGAGCCTCCCGGGGGTGATACGCAGTATTTT.

The chain carries TRBV7-9 and TRBJ2-1; 12 positions agree with TRBD2. The ends lost 4 bases at V and 0 bases at J; junction bases unmatched: 7. The CDR3 is 18 amino acids. Germline V gene data show CDR1 as SEHNR and CDR2 as FQNEAQ (reference sequence). CDR3 in DNA: TGTGCCAGCAGCTCGCTAGCGGGGGGGCGGAACTCCTACAATGAGCAGTTCTTC. The encoded protein is CASSSLAGGRNSYNEQFF.